Each of the 31 T cell receptor beta chains below was sequenced from the same sample in a study of blood T cell repertoires in COVID-19. Sequencing was performed with immunoSEQ multiplex PCR; in TCRdb, only in-frame clones are kept and a portion is missing. The sample yields about 200,000 clones, 70% to 90% seen once. Input material: peripheral blood. The receptors were gathered from a man aged 60 to 69 with acute or convalescent COVID-19.

The V gene is TRBV29-1, the J gene TRBJ1-5; perhaps TRBD1 as D (5 bases). Looked up from germline, CDR1 is SQVTM and CDR2 is ANQGSEA. V dropped 5 bases and J dropped 2 bases, with 13 bases sitting between them. This CDR3 region has 14 residues. In DNA form, the CDR3 reads TGCAGCGTTAGGGAAGGGGTGGGCAATCAGCCCCAGCATTTT. Its translation: CSVREGVGNQPQHF.

The chain couples TRBV9 to TRBJ2-1, with 14 nucleotides matching TRBD2. The CDR3 length is 16 residues. Per germline, CDR1 SGDLS and CDR2 YYNGEE. Unmatched junction bases numbered 6, after V lost 4 bases and J lost 6 bases. The CDR3 region has the DNA TGTGCCAGCAGCTTACCCGGGACTAGCGGGAGCAATGAGCAGTTCTTC. It codes for CASSLPGTSGSNEQFF.

The rearrangement links TRBV28 to TRBJ2-7, with 9 bases aligning to TRBD1. The germline gives CDR1 MDHEN, CDR2 SYDVKM. The CDR3 spans 16 residues. V lost 5 bases, J lost 2 bases, and 10 bases stayed unmatched. The CDR3 coding sequence is TGTGCCAGCAGTCGGTATCCGGACAGGGGACCCTACGAGCAGTACTTC. Protein: CASSRYPDRGPYEQYF.

The V and J genes are TRBV12-1 and TRBJ2-7; the D segment call TRBD1 is taken from the table without a DNA check. TRBV12-1 counts as a pseudogene. This CDR3 comprises 13 residues. CDR3 sequence reads: CASSPQGTYEQYF. The CDR3, as DNA: TGTGCCAGCAGCCCGCAGGGGACGTACGAGCAGTACTTC.

This rearrangement joins TRBV23-1 to TRBJ1-2; 7 positions agree with TRBD1. TRBV23-1 is treated as an ORF (open reading frame) with a function not yet certain. The CDR3 sequence is 13 residues long. After removal of 5 bases from V and 4 bases from J, the junction contained 4 bases not matched to a gene. CDR3 loop: CASSSGTAYGYTF. The DNA for the CDR3 is TGCGCCAGCAGTTCCGGGACAGCCTATGGCTACACCTTC.

This chain links TRBV6-1 with TRBJ2-6; D is undetermined. Trimming removed 4 bases at V and 1 base at J, with 11 bases between. The CDR3 spans 16 residues. Per the germline V gene, CDR1 is MNHNS and CDR2 is SASEGT. The CDR3 sequence is CASSAFVRSGANVLTF. CDR3 nucleotide sequence: TGTGCCAGCAGTGCGTTCGTACGGTCTGGGGCCAACGTCCTGACTTTC.

This clone was recorded a few times. The V gene is TRBV12-3 or TRBV12-4, the J gene TRBJ1-4; no clear D gene. Trimming pared 5 bases from V and 13 bases from J, leaving 17 bases between. The CDR3 spans 13 residues. CDR3 in amino acids: CASSVARVRRLFF. The DNA of the CDR3 is TGTGCCAGCAGTGTGGCCCGGGTAAGGAGACTGTTTTTT.

This chain uses TRBV6-5 with TRBJ1-2; 9 nucleotides align to TRBD1. The CDR3 is 12 residues long. Trimming cost V 8 bases and J 7 bases; bases outside gene matches: 5. Germline loops: CDR1 MNHEY, CDR2 SVGAGI. The CDR3: CASGQGRSGYTF. CDR3 bases: TGTGCCAGCGGACAGGGGAGAAGTGGCTACACCTTC.

V and J are TRBV7-2 and TRBJ2-7, with D perhaps matching TRBD1 (6 bases). In germline, CDR1 is SGHTA, CDR2 FQGNSA. This CDR3 contains 16 residues. Between the trimmed V and J ends, which lost 5 bases and 13 bases, there was a span of 30 bases. This chain's CDR3 is CASSPPGQGHVTYVYF. CDR3 sequence (DNA): TGTGCCAGCAGCCCGCCTGGGCAGGGGCATGTGACGTACGTATACTTC.

CDR3 protein: CASSSRTGYNEQFF. CDR3 bases: TGTGCCAGCAGCTCAAGGACTGGGTACAATGAGCAGTTCTTC. The chain carries TRBV7-2 and TRBJ2-1, with D possibly TRBD2 on 5 matching bases. The CDR3 contains 14 residues. Per the germline V gene, CDR1 is SGHTA and CDR2 is FQGNSA. V gave up 4 bases and J gave up 4 bases, with 11 bases separating them.

This clone was observed a single time. The chain links TRBV18 to TRBJ1-1; D might be TRBD1 (5 bases). CDR3 length: 16 residues. V lost 3 bases and J 5 bases, leaving 19 bases between the germline ends. The germline gives CDR1 KGHSH, CDR2 LQKENI. The CDR3 nucleotides read TGTGCCAGCTCACCCCTTCACAGCGCAGGGAAGACTGAAGCTTTCTTT. The encoded protein is CASSPLHSAGKTEAFF.

The chain is built from TRBV15 and TRBJ2-5, with TRBD2 matching over 7 bases. The CDR3 spans 16 residues. Germline lookup yields CDR1 LNHNV and CDR2 YYDKDF (reference sequence). The V segment lost 3 bases and the J segment 5 bases; nucleotides outside the gene matches: 12. Here the CDR3 DNA reads TGTGCCACCAGCAGGGTGGTCGCGGGAGCGGGTGAGACCCAGTACTTC. Translation gives CATSRVVAGAGETQYF.

This chain uses TRBV18 with TRBJ2-5; 7 bases map to TRBD2. Germline loops: CDR1 KGHSH, CDR2 LQKENI. V lost 6 bases to trimming and J lost 5 bases; unmatched junction nucleotides: 6. This CDR3 spans 13 amino acids. CDR3 coding DNA: TGTGCCAGCTCGTCGAGCGGGACGGAGACCCAGTACTTC. Its translation: CASSSSGTETQYF.

The chain joins TRBV6-5 to TRBJ1-6; no definite D call. Trimming took 4 bases from V and 5 from J, leaving 12 bases between them. This CDR3 region has 15 residues. Germline loops: CDR1 MNHEY, CDR2 SVGAGI. The CDR3 sequence: CASSSVMGDNSPLHF. The CDR3 nucleotides read TGTGCCAGCAGTTCTGTAATGGGAGATAATTCACCCCTCCACTTT.

This clone was picked up a small number of times. This sequence joins TRBV6-1 and TRBJ1-2; 7 bases match TRBD1. J lost 0 bases, V lost 2 bases, and 0 bases had no gene match. Germline CDR1 MNHNS, CDR2 SASEGT. This CDR3 contains 14 residues. The CDR3 spells CASSEQGANYGYTF. The CDR3 bases are TGTGCCAGCAGTGAACAGGGGGCTAACTATGGCTACACCTTC.

The gene calls are TRBV6-5 and TRBJ2-4, with D possibly matching TRBD2 (5 bases). Per germline, CDR1 MNHEY and CDR2 SVGAGI. Trimming shortened V by 4 bases and J by 3 bases, and 13 bases separated the two germline ends. The CDR3 runs to 15 residues. For the CDR3, the DNA is TGTGCCAGCAGTTCGGACTCTTGGGGCAAAAACATTCAGTACTTC. Translating it yields CASSSDSWGKNIQYF.

This clone was found once. V and J are TRBV12-3 or TRBV12-4 and TRBJ2-2; tentatively, D is TRBD1 (6 bases). V shed 3 bases and J shed 6 bases, with 8 bases lying between them. The CDR3 has 13 residues. In DNA form, the CDR3 reads TGTGCCAGCAGTTTGGCAGGGGCCGGGGAGCTGTTTTTT. Translation: CASSLAGAGELFF.

V is TRBV7-9 and J is TRBJ2-2, with 9 bases aligning to TRBD1. Germline V lookup: CDR1 SEHNR, CDR2 FQNEAQ (reference sequence). J gave up 8 bases and V 11 bases, and 3 bases lay outside the gene matches. CDR3 length equals 11 residues. The CDR3 protein is CAGQGSGELFF. The CDR3 DNA is TGTGCCGGACAGGGGAGTGGGGAGCTGTTTTTT. Complete variable domain (other parts from reference TRBV7-9 and TRBJ2-2): DTGVSQNPRHKITKRGQNVTFRCDPISEHNRLYWYRQTLGQGPEFLTYFQNEAQLEKSRLLSDRFSAERPKGSFSTLEIQRTEQGDSAMYLCAGQGSGELFFGEGSRLTVL.

The CDR3 DNA is TGTGCCAGCAGTCCCTCACAAGGGGCCAATTCACCCCTCCACTTT. Its translation: CASSPSQGANSPLHF. This chain joins TRBV2 and TRBJ1-6; a weak D match, TRBD1 (5 bases). CDR3 length: 15 residues. CDR1 and CDR2 (germline): SNHLY, FYNNEI. V was pared by 5 bases and J by 7 bases, with 15 bases between.

This clone occurred a few times. The chain links TRBV20-1 to TRBJ1-3; 7 bases line up with TRBD1. V gave up 3 bases and J gave up 0 bases; unmatched junction bases: 8. The CDR3 covers 16 residues. The germline V gene has CDR1 DFQATT and CDR2 SNEGSKA (reference sequence). The CDR3 bases are TGCAGTGCTAGTCCGGGACAGTTTAGCTCTGGAAACACCATATATTTT. Its protein is CSASPGQFSSGNTIYF.

The chain is built from TRBV3-1 (or the pseudogene TRBV3-2) and TRBJ1-1; D unclear. The CDR3 consists of 13 residues. Trimming cost V 6 bases and J 5 bases, with 13 bases left between them. The germline gives CDR1 LGHDT, CDR2 YNNKEL (reference sequence). This chain's CDR3 is CASSLSGETEAFF. CDR3 sequence (DNA): TGTGCCAGCAGTCTATCGGGAGAAACTGAAGCTTTCTTT.

The chain is built from TRBV7-2 and TRBJ2-4; 7 bases line up with TRBD2. CDR1 is SGHTA, CDR2 FQGNSA, per germline. V gave up 5 bases and J gave up 2 bases; unmatched junction bases: 12. CDR3 length equals 17 residues. CDR3 region: CASSQRLASSPKNIQYF. The CDR3 coding sequence is TGTGCCAGCAGCCAGAGACTAGCCTCGTCCCCCAAAAACATTCAGTACTTC.

This rearrangement joins TRBV7-2 to TRBJ2-1; the D gene is possibly TRBD2 (6 bases). The CDR3 loop spans 15 amino acids. The V gene's germline CDR1 is SGHTA and CDR2 FQGNSA. The V end lost 3 bases, the J end lost 0 bases, and 9 bases lay between the germline ends. The CDR3 region has the DNA TGTGCCAGCAGCTTTACCGGGAGCTCCTACAATGAGCAGTTCTTC. This sequence encodes CASSFTGSSYNEQFF.

The sample holds one count of this clone. This chain links TRBV5-1 with TRBJ1-1, with 12 bases aligning to TRBD1. CDR3 size: 16 residues. The ends lost 4 bases at V and 5 bases at J; junction bases unmatched: 9. From germline, CDR1 is SGHRS and CDR2 YFSETQ. CDR3 in amino acids: CASSLGQGAYSTEAFF. CDR3 in DNA: TGCGCCAGCAGCCTGGGACAGGGGGCATATAGTACTGAAGCTTTCTTT.

The chain combines TRBV5-4 with TRBJ1-2; TRBD1 might be the D (6 bases). This CDR3 region has 12 residues. Per germline, CDR1 SGHNT and CDR2 YYREEE (reference sequence). Trimming pared 4 bases from V and 4 bases from J, leaving 8 bases between. CDR3 nucleotides: TGTGCCAGCAGCCGGGACACCTATGGCTACACCTTC. Translating gives CASSRDTYGYTF.

Concerning this clone: Within the sample, other DNA sequences also encode this same CDR3. CDR3 sequence reads: CSVARGNTEAFF. CDR3 nucleotides: TGCAGCGTTGCTAGGGGGAACACTGAAGCTTTCTTT. The chain couples TRBV29-1 to TRBJ1-1; D is possibly TRBD1 (5 bases). V shed 4 bases and J shed 1 base, with 7 bases lying between them. This CDR3 region has 12 residues. CDR1 is SQVTM, CDR2 ANQGSEA, per germline.

This sequence joins TRBV29-1 and TRBJ2-2, with D possibly TRBD1 on 5 matching bases. This CDR3 region has 14 residues. The germline V gene encodes CDR1 SQVTM and CDR2 ANQGSEA. V was clipped by 4 bases and J by 1 base, with 10 bases between them. CDR3 sequence reads: CSVGGPENTGELFF. The CDR3 nucleotides are TGCAGCGTTGGGGGCCCAGAGAACACCGGGGAGCTGTTTTTT.

J is TRBJ2-2 and V is TRBV7-9; TRBD2 aligns across 11 bases. The V and J ends lost 6 bases and 2 bases, in that order; junction bases with no gene match: 11. The CDR3 extends over 18 amino acids. Per germline, CDR1 SEHNR and CDR2 FQNEAQ (reference sequence). The CDR3 sequence: CASSFLTGTSGNTGELFF. The CDR3 bases are TGTGCCAGCAGTTTTCTCACCGGGACTAGCGGTAACACCGGGGAGCTGTTTTTT.

V usage is TRBV5-1 and J usage is TRBJ2-7; D uncertain. With 0 bases removed from V and 6 bases from J, the gap between germline ends came to 10 bases. Per germline, CDR1 SGHRS and CDR2 YFSETQ. The CDR3 has 13 residues. The CDR3 region is CASSLGSGLEQYF. Written as DNA, the CDR3 is TGCGCCAGCAGCTTGGGATCTGGGCTCGAGCAGTACTTC.

This clone was detected a few times. The chain employs TRBV12-3 or TRBV12-4 and TRBJ1-1, with a tentative D call TRBD1 (6 bases). This CDR3 has 13 amino acids. The V end lost 5 bases, the J end lost 7 bases, and 14 bases lay between the germline ends. In nucleotides, the CDR3 is TGTGCCAGCAGTGGGGAGGGGGGCAGTGAAGCTTTCTTT. Translated: CASSGEGGSEAFF.

This rearrangement joins TRBV19 to TRBJ1-2, with D uncertain. V was trimmed by 6 bases and J by 0 bases, leaving 8 bases between them. Germline-derived CDR1 and CDR2 are LNHDA and SQIVND (reference sequence). The CDR3 length is 13 residues. Written as DNA, the CDR3 is TGTGCCAGTAGGTCCGGGACTAACTATGGCTACACCTTC. Translated, it gives CASRSGTNYGYTF.